This record looks at one T cell receptor beta chain sequence and its context. This clone was counted between two and nine times. It lacks a known antigen. No much larger clone exists at a distance of one base, and base qualities are not known. The germline V gene (reference sequence) supplies CDR1 SEHNR and CDR2 FQNEAQ. V is pruned by 4 bases and J by 5 bases, leaving 6 bases of the junction without a gene match. The CDR3 starts with the cysteine, ends with the phenylalanine, and has 14 residues. CDR3 DNA only is kept here, 42 bases in frame from base 1. This sample stems from a study of T cell clones after liver transplantation (dated by TCRdb to between 2018 and 2021). For context, the study as a whole: Samples were obtained from ITN030ST, a randomized trial in which withdrawal of immunosuppression was attempted within 2 years of liver transplantation. After a pre-transplant mixed lymphocyte reaction, TCRbeta sequencing was used to pinpoint donor-reactive T cell clones, which were subsequently tracked in post-transplant blood. The studied cohort comprised 8 liver transplant recipients, 3 classified as tolerant and 5 as non-tolerant. Blood samples were collected pre-transplant, pre-randomization before withdrawal, and post-randomization after either complete withdrawal or failed withdrawal. Three of the eight recipients were HCV-positive; the others were transplanted for non-autoimmune, non-viral indications. Third party-reactive TCRbeta sequences were also identified from pre-transplant MLRs to serve as an antigen-independent comparator for donor-reactive sequences. Until randomization at 12-24 months post-transplant, subjects were given standard immunosuppression, with no induction therapy. Tolerance meant complete immunosuppression withdrawal for at least one year without liver enzymes rising beyond twice the upper limit of normal. General conclusions and limits of the study: Conclusions were preliminary, limited by small, heterogeneous patient numbers and non-standardized post-transplant time points. Without allograft tissue specimens, donor-reactive T cells may have migrated into the graft rather than being deleted. Low numbers of available donor cells limited the measurable donor-reactive repertoire in two subjects. Circulating donor-reactive CD4 TCRbeta sequences fell significantly post-transplant in most of the 8 subjects, irrespective of tolerance or HCV status. When repertoire turnover was taken into account, detection of donor-reactive sequences was significantly reduced in 7 of 8 subjects for CD4 and in 8 of 8 subjects for CD8. Donor-reactive sequences decreased more than third party-reactive sequences, which suggests partial antigen-specific deletion that was not related to withdrawal success.

Frozen genomic DNA underwent high-throughput TCRbeta CDR3 sequencing by immunoSEQ, including PCR amplification, mapping, bias correction and internal controls. The original methods were these. Productive rearrangements were retained, and unique TCRbeta sequences were defined by the CDR3 nucleotide sequence together with the V and J gene. A sequence counted as donor-reactive only if the sequence showed at least 5-fold expansion in CFSE-low cells compared with unstimulated pre-transplant cells and had a frequency of at least 0.01%. Minimum frequency thresholds were set for each subject on the basis of the unstimulated sample with the lowest template count, so that a detection power of at least 90% was ensured. Jensen-Shannon divergence between the top 1000 TCRbeta sequences post-transplant and pre-transplant was used to measure repertoire turnover. Two-sided Fisher's exact tests were used to test for changes in the detection of donor-reactive sequences. Drawn from immuneACCESS, this table holds only the in-frame rearrangements with V and J called that TCRdb kept. Clones are partly lost; checked studies trace under half to an unresolved V gene and leave the rest unexplained. V and J calls and clone size follow that table, whereas D and trimming were derived from the DNA. The sample records more than 95,000 clones, about 81% of which are singletons. The top ten clones comprise approximately 2.8% of the sample.

Unstimulated PBMCs, after thawing, were stained for CD3, CD4 and CD8 and then FACS-sorted into CD3+CD4+ and CD3+CD8+ populations. All 8 studied subjects were randomized to immunosuppression withdrawal. The Qiagen DNeasy Blood and Tissue Kit was used to isolate genomic DNA. This sequence was found in a human patient who received a liver transplant. After a transplant, some T cells may be the graft donor's own cells. The chain joins TRBV7-9 to TRBJ1-1; TRBD1 fits 8 bases in the junction. Sequencing was performed on CD4+ T cells from blood, taken around 44 months after liver transplant. The DNA sequence reads TGTGCCAGCAGCTACGGACAGGGTAGTACTGAAGCTTTCTTT. Its translation reads: CASSYGQGSTEAFF.